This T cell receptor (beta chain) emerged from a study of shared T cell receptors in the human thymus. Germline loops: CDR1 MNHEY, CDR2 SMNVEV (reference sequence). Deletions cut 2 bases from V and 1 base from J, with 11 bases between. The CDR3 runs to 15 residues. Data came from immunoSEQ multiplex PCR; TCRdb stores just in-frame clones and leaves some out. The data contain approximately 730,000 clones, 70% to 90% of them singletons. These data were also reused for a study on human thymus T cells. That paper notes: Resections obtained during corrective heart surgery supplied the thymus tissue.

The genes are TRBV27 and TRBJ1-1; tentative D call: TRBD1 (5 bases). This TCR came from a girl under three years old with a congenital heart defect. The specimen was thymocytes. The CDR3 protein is CASSLSQGPNTEAFF. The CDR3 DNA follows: TGTGCCAGCAGTTTAAGCCAGGGCCCGAACACTGAAGCTTTCTTT.